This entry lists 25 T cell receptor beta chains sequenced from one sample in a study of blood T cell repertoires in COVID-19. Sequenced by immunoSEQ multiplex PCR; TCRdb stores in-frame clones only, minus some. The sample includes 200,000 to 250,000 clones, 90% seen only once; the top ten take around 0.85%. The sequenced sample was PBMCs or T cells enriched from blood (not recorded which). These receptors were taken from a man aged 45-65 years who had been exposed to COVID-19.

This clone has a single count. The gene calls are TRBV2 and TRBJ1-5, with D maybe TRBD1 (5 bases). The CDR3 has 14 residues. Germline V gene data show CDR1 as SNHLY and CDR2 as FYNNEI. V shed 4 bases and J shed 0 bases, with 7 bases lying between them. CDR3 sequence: CASSVGGSNQPQHF. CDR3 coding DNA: TGTGCCAGCAGTGTGGGGGGTAGCAATCAGCCCCAGCATTTT.

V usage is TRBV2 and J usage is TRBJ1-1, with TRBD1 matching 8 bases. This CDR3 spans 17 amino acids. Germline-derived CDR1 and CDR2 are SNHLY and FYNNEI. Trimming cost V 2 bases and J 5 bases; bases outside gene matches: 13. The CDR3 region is CASSETGGTFFWTEAFF. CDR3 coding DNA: TGTGCCAGCAGTGAAACAGGGGGTACTTTTTTTTGGACTGAAGCTTTCTTT.

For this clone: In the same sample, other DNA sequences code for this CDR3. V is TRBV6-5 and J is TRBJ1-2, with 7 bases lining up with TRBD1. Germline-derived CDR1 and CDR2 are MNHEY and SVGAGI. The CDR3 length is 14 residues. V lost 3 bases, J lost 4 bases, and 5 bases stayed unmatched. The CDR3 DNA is TGTGCCAGCAGTTATGGGGGACAGCCCTATGGCTACACCTTC. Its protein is CASSYGGQPYGYTF.

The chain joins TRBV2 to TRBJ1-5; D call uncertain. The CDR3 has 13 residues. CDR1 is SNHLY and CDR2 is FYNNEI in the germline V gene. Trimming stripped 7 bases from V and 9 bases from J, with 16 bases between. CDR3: CASNRGLVRPQHF. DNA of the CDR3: TGTGCCAGCAACAGAGGACTCGTTAGGCCCCAGCATTTT.

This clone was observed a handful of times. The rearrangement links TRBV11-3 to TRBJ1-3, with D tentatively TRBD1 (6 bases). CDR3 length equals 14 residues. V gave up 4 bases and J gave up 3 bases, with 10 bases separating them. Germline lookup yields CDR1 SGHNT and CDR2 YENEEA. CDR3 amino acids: CASSYQTGGNTIYF. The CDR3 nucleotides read TGTGCCAGCAGCTACCAGACAGGTGGAAACACCATATATTTT.

The CDR3 nucleotides read TGTGCCACCTCGACAGGGGACCAGCGGTACTTC. It yields the protein CATSTGDQRYF. The chain couples TRBV19 to TRBJ2-7; 8 bases are shared with TRBD1. This CDR3 spans 11 amino acids. Trimming removed 10 bases from V and 12 bases from J; junction bases left unmatched: 11. Germline V gene data show CDR1 as LNHDA and CDR2 as SQIVND (reference sequence).

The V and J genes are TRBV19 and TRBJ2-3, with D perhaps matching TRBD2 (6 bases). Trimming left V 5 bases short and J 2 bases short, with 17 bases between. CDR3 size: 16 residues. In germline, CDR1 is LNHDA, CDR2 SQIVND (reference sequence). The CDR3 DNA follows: TGTGCCAGTAGTCCCTACTGGCGGGGTAACACAGATACGCAGTATTTT. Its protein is CASSPYWRGNTDTQYF.

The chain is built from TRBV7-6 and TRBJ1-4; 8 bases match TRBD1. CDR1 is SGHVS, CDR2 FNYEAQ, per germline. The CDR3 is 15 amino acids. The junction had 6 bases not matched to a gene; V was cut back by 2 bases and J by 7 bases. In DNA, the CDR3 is TGTGCCAGCAGCTTAATGACAGGGGAGTCTGAAAAACTGTTTTTT. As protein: CASSLMTGESEKLFF. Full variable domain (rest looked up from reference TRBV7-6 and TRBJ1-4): GAGVSQSPRYKVTKRGQDVALRCDPISGHVSLYWYRQALGQGPEFLTYFNYEAQQDKSGLPNDRFSAERPEGSISTLTIQRTEQRDSAMYRCASSLMTGESEKLFFGSGTQLSVL.

CDR3 amino acids: CATSRRGSVSNQPQHF. The CDR3 region has the DNA TGTGCCACCAGTCGCCGGGGTTCAGTCAGCAATCAGCCCCAGCATTTT. The V call is TRBV15, the J call TRBJ1-5, with D unclear. The germline V and J ends were trimmed by 6 bases and 1 base, with 16 bases remaining between them. Germline-derived CDR1 and CDR2 are LNHNV and YYDKDF (reference sequence). CDR3 length: 16 residues.

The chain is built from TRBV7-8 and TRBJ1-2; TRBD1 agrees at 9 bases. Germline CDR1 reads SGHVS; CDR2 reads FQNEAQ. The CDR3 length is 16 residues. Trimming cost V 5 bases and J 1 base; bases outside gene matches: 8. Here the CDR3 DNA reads TGTGCCAGCAGCCATAGGACAGGGGCGAGTAACTATGGCTACACCTTC. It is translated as CASSHRTGASNYGYTF.

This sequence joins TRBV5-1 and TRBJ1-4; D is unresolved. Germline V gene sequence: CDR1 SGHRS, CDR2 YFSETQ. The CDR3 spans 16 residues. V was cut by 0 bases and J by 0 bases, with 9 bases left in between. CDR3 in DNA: TGCGCCAGCAGCTTGGACAGCCCGACAACTAATGAAAAACTGTTTTTT. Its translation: CASSLDSPTTNEKLFF.

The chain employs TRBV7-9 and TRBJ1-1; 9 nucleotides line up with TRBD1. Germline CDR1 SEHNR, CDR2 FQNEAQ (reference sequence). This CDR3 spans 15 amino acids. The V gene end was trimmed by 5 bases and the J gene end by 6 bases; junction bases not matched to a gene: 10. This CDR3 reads CASSVGTGKVPEAFF. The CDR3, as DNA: TGTGCCAGCAGCGTAGGGACAGGGAAAGTTCCTGAAGCTTTCTTT.

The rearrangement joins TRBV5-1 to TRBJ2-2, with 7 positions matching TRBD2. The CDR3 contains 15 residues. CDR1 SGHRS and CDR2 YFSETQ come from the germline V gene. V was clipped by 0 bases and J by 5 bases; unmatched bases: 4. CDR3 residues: CASSLEASGTGELFF. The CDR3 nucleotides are TGCGCCAGCAGCTTGGAGGCTAGCGGAACCGGGGAGCTGTTTTTT.

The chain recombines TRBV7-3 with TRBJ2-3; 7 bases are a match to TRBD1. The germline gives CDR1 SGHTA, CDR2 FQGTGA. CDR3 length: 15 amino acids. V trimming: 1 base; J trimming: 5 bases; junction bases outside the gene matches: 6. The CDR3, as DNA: TGTGCCAGCAGCTTAAGTAAGGGGGCTGGAGATACGCAGTATTTT. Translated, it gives CASSLSKGAGDTQYF.

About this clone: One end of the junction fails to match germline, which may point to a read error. This CDR3 reads CASSQDREETQYF. The CDR3 nucleotides are TGTGCTAGCAGCCAGGACAGGGAAGAGACCCAGTACTTC. V usage is TRBV7-7 and J usage is TRBJ2-5, with 8 bases matching TRBD1. The CDR3 length is 13 residues. Per germline, CDR1 SSHAT and CDR2 FNYEAQ (reference sequence).

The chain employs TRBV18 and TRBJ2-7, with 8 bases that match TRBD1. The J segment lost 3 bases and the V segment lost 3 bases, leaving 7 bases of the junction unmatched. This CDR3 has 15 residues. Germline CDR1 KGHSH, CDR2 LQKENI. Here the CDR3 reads CASSPGTGRHYEQYV. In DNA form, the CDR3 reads TGTGCCAGCTCACCCGGGACAGGTAGACACTACGAGCAGTACGTC.

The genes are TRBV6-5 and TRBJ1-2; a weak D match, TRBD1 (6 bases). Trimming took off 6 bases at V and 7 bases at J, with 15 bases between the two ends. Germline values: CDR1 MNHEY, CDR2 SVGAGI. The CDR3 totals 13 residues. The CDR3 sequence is CASREEDSGGYTF. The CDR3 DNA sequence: TGTGCCAGCAGGGAGGAGGACAGCGGTGGCTACACCTTC.

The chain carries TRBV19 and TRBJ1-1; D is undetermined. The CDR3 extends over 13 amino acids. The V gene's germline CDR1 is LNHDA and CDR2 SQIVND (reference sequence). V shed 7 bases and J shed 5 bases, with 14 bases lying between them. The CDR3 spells CASKDGGRTEAFF. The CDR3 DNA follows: TGTGCCAGTAAAGACGGAGGCCGAACTGAAGCTTTCTTT. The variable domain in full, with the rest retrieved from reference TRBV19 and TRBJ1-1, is DGGITQSPKYLFRKEGQNVTLSCEQNLNHDAMYWYRQDPGQGLRLIYYSQIVNDFQKGDIAEGYSVSREKKESFPLTVTSAQKNPTAFYLCASKDGGRTEAFFGQGTRLTVV.

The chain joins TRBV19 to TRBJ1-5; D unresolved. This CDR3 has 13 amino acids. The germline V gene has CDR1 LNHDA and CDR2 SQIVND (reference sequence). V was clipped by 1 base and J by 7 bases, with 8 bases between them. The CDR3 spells CASSIAVRQPQHF. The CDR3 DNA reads TGTGCCAGTAGTATAGCAGTGAGGCAGCCCCAGCATTTT.

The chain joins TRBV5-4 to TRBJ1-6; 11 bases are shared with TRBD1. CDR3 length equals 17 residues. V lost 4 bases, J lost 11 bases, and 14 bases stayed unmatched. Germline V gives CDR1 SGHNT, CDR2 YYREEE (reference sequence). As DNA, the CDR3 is TGTGCCAGCAGCCCGACGGGACAGGGGGGTATGTCGGCACCCCTCCACTTT. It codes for CASSPTGQGGMSAPLHF.

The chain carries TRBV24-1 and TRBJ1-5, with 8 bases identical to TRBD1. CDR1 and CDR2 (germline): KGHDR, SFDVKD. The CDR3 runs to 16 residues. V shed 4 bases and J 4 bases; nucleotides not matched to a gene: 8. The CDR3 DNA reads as TGTGCCACCAGTGACCCCGGACAGGGAGGGAATCAGCCCCAGCATTTT. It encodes CATSDPGQGGNQPQHF.

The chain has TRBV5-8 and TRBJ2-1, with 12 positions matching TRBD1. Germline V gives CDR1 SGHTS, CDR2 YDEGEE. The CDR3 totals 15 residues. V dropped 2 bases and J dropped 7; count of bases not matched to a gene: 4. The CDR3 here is CASSFLGQGANEQFF. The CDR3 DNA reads TGTGCCAGCAGCTTTTTGGGACAGGGGGCTAATGAGCAGTTCTTC.

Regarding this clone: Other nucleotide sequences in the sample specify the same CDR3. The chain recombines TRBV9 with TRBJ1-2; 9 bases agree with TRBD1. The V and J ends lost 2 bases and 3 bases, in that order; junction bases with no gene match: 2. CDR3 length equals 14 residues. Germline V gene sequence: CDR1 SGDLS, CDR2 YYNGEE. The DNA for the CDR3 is TGTGCCAGCAGCGTGGGACAGGGTCACTATGGCTACACCTTC. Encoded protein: CASSVGQGHYGYTF.

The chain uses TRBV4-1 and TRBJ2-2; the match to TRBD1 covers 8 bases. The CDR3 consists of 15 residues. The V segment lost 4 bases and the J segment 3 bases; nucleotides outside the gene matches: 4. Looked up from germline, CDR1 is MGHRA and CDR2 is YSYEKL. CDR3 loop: CASSRIQGDTGELFF. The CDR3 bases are TGCGCCAGCAGCCGGATACAGGGGGACACCGGGGAGCTGTTTTTT.

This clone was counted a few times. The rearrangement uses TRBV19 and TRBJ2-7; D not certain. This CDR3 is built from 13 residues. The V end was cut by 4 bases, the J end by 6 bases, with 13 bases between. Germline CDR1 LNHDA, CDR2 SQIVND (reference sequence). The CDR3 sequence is CASSTVSGSEQYF. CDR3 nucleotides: TGTGCCAGTAGTACGGTCTCTGGTAGCGAGCAGTACTTC.